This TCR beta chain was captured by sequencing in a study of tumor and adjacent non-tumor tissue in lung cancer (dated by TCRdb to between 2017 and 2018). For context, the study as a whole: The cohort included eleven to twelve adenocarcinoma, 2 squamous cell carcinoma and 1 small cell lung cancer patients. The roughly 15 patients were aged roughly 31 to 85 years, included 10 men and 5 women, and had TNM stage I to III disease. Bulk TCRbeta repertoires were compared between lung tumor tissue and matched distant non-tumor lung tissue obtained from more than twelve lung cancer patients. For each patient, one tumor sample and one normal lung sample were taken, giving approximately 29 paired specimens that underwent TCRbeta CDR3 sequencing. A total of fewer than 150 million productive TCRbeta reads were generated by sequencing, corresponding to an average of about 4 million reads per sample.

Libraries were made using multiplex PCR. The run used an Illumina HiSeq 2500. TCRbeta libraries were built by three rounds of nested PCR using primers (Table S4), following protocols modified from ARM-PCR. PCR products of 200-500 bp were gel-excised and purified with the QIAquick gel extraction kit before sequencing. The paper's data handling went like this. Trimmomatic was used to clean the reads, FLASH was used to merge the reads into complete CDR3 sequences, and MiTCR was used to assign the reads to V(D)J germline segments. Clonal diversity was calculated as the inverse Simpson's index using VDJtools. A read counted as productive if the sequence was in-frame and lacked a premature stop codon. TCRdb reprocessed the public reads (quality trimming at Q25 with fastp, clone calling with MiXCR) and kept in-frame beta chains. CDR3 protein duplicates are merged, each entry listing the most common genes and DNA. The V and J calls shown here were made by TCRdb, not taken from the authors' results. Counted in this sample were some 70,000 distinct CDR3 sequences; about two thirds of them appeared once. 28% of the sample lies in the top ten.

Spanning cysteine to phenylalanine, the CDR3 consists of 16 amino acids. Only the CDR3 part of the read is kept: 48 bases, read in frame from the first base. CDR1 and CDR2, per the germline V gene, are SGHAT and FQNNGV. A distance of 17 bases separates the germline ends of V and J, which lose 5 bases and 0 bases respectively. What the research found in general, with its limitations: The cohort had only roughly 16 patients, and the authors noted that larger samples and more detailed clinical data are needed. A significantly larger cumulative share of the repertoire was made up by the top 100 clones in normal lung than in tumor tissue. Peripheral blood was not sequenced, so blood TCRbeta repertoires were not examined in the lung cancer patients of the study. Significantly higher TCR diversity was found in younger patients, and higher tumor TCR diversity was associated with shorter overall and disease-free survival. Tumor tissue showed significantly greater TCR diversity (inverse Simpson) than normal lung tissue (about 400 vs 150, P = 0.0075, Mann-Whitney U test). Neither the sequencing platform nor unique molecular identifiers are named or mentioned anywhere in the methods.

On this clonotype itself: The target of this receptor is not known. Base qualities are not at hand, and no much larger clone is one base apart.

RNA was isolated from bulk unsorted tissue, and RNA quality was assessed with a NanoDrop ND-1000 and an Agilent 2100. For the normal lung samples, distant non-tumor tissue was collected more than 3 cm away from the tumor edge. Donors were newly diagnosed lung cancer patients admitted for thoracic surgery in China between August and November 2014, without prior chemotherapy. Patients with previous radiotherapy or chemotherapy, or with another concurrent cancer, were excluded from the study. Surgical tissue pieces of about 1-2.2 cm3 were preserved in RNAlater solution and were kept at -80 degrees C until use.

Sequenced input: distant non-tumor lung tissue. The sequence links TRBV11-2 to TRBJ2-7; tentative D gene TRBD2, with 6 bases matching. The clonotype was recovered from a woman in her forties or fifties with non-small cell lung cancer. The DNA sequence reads TGTGCCAGCAGCCGAATGACTGGCGGGATCTCCTACGAGCAGTACTTC. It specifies CASSRMTGGISYEQYF.